One sample yielded the 8 T cell receptor beta chains listed below, sequenced in a study of OX40 agonist ivuxolimab in advanced cancers. Produced via immunoSEQ multiplex PCR; TCRdb's table is partial and in-frame only. The sample gives around 67,000 clones, 75% to 85% of which show up once; approximately 1.2% is in the top ten. The specimen comprised CD4+ or CD8+ T cells sorted from blood, sampled in a trial of the OX40 agonist ivuxolimab. The source of these receptors is an adult with an advanced solid tumor such as melanoma, head and neck, liver or kidney cancer.

The chain employs TRBV6-5 and TRBJ2-7; 8 positions agree with TRBD2. V trimming: 4 bases; J trimming: 5 bases; junction bases outside the gene matches: 7. CDR1 is MNHEY, CDR2 SVGAGI, per germline. CDR3 size: 14 residues. In DNA, the CDR3 is TGTGCCAGCAGTTTAAGCGGGGGTAGGAACGAGCAGTACTTC. Its translation: CASSLSGGRNEQYF.

This clone appeared a single time. The rearrangement joins TRBV18 to TRBJ1-4; no reliable D call. Germline CDR1 and CDR2: KGHSH and LQKENI. The CDR3 runs 16 residues. V lost 1 base and J lost 0, with 9 bases in between. The DNA for the CDR3 is TGTGCCAGCTCACCACGTGTCGGTTCAACTAATGAAAAACTGTTTTTT. This gives the protein CASSPRVGSTNEKLFF.

The J gene is TRBJ1-2, the V gene TRBV15, with a possible D match to TRBD1 (5 bases). Germline lookup yields CDR1 LNHNV and CDR2 YYDKDF (reference sequence). The CDR3 runs to 16 residues. V lost 1 base to trimming and J lost 8 bases, with 20 bases between them. Written as DNA, the CDR3 is TGTGCCACCAGCAGAGTGGGGGAAACCGGCTCGGAAGGCTACACCTTC. This encodes CATSRVGETGSEGYTF. The full variable domain, with the rest looked up from reference TRBV15 and TRBJ1-2, is DAMVIQNPRYQVTQFGKPVTLSCSQTLNHNVMYWYQQKSSQAPKLLFHYYDKDFNNEADTPDNFQSRRPNTSFCFLDIRSPGLGDTAMYLCATSRVGETGSEGYTFGSGTRLTVV.

The chain uses TRBV15 and TRBJ1-5, with 8 nucleotides matching TRBD1. CDR1 and CDR2 from the germline V gene are LNHNV and YYDKDF (reference sequence). This CDR3 region has 16 residues. Germline trimming cut 0 bases from V and 6 bases from J; bases unmatched to any gene: 7. CDR3 protein: CATSRDRRQGFQPQHF. The DNA of the CDR3 is TGTGCCACCAGCAGAGATCGGAGACAGGGGTTTCAGCCCCAGCATTTT. Full variable domain (outside the CDR3, taken from reference TRBV15 and TRBJ1-5): DAMVIQNPRYQVTQFGKPVTLSCSQTLNHNVMYWYQQKSSQAPKLLFHYYDKDFNNEADTPDNFQSRRPNTSFCFLDIRSPGLGDTAMYLCATSRDRRQGFQPQHFGDGTRLSIL.

This sequence joins TRBV5-1 and TRBJ1-6; 7 bases align to TRBD1. This CDR3 has 17 residues. Germline trimming cut 0 bases from V and 14 bases from J; bases unmatched to any gene: 17. Germline loops: CDR1 SGHRS, CDR2 YFSETQ. CDR3 DNA: TGCGCCAGCAGCTTGGCTCGAACAGGGGATACTTCGCGTGCCCTCCACTTT. Amino acid sequence: CASSLARTGDTSRALHF.

This chain connects TRBV6-6 to TRBJ2-4; 7 nucleotides agree with TRBD1. The CDR3 covers 16 residues. Germline CDR1 and CDR2: MNHNY and SVGAGI (reference sequence). Trimming cost V 2 bases and J 9 bases; bases outside gene matches: 13. The chain's CDR3 is CASSYPLSTGISIQYF. The CDR3 bases are TGTGCCAGCAGTTACCCCCTATCGACAGGGATTAGCATTCAGTACTTC.

This clone was recorded only once. This chain uses TRBV5-1 with TRBJ2-1; D call uncertain. This CDR3 has 13 amino acids. V lost 4 bases and J 6 bases, leaving 11 bases between the germline ends. CDR1 is SGHRS and CDR2 is YFSETQ in the germline V gene. The DNA of the CDR3 is TGCGCCAGCAGCCTAGGGCCCGCCAATGAGCAGTTCTTC. Encoded protein: CASSLGPANEQFF.

This clone was detected a few times. The chain recombines TRBV19 with TRBJ1-1, with a tentative D call TRBD1 (6 bases). This CDR3 spans 13 amino acids. CDR1 and CDR2 from the germline V gene are LNHDA and SQIVND (reference sequence). V lost 7 bases and J lost 5, with 14 bases in between. CDR3 sequence reads: CASNHKGGTEAFF. In DNA, the CDR3 is TGTGCCAGTAATCATAAAGGGGGGACTGAAGCTTTCTTT.